This T cell receptor beta chain was retrieved from a study of cytomegalovirus exposure and HLA in healthy donors. Looking at the study overall: The 90 to 150 validation repertoires matched the approximately 700 first-cohort repertoires in platform, a later analysis reported.

In its sample, this clone was seen once. The antigen is not known. General study findings and limits: The study listed approximately 160 cytomegalovirus-associated TCR beta chains.

Using immunoSEQ multiplex PCR, the repertoire was profiled, and TCRdb retains in-frame clones only, with some absent. The data show fewer than 200,000 clones, with more than 80% seen just once and 3% to 3.5% held by the top ten. CDR1 GTSNPN and CDR2 SVGIG come from the germline V gene (reference sequence). This CDR3 has 14 amino acids. Losses at the gene ends were 5 bases for V and 2 bases for J; bases not matched to a gene: 8. Material: PBMCs. The clonotype was recovered from a woman under 30 in good health and CMV-seropositive. V and J are TRBV30 and TRBJ1-2; 7 nucleotides agree with TRBD1. CDR3 residues: CAWPDRVFNYGYTF. For the CDR3, the DNA is TGTGCCTGGCCAGACAGGGTATTCAACTATGGCTACACCTTC.